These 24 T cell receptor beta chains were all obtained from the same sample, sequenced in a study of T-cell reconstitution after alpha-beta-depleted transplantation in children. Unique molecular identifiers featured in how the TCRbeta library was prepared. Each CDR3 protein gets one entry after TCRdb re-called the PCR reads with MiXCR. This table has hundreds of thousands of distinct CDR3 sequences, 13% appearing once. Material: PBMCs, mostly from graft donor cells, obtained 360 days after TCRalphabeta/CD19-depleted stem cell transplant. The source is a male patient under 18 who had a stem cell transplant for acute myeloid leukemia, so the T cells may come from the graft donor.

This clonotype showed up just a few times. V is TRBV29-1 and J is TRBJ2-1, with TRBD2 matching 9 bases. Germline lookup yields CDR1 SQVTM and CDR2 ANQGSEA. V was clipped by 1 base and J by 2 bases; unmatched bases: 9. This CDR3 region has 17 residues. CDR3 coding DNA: TGCAGCGTTGAAGCCGAAGGGCGGGAGGGCCCCTACAATGAGCAGTTCTTC. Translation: CSVEAEGREGPYNEQFF.

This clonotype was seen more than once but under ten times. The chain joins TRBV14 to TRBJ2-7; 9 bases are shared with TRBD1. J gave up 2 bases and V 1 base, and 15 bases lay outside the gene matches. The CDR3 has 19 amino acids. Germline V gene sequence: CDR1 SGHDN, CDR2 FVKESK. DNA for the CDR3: TGTGCCAGCAGCCAAGGGATTTCGGGACAGGGCAAGGTGGCCTACGAGCAGTACTTC. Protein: CASSQGISGQGKVAYEQYF.

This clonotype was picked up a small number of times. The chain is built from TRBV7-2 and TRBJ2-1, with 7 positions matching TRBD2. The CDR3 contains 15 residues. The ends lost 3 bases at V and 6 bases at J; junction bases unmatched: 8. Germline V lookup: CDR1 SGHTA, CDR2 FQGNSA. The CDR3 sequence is CASSLGLIFPNEQFF. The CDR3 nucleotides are TGTGCCAGCAGCTTGGGACTAATCTTCCCCAATGAGCAGTTCTTC.

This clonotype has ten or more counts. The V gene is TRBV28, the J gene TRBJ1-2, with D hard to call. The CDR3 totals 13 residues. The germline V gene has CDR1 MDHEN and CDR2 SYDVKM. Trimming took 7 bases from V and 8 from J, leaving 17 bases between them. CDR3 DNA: TGTGCCAGCACCTATCCCGGGCGGCTCGGCTACACCTTC. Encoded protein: CASTYPGRLGYTF.

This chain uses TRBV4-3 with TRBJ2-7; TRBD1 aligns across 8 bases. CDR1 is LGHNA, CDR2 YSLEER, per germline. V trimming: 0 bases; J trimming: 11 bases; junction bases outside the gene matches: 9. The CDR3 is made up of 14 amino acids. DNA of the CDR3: TGCGCCAGCAGCCAAGATGCGGACGGGACAGGCGAGTACTTC. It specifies CASSQDADGTGEYF.

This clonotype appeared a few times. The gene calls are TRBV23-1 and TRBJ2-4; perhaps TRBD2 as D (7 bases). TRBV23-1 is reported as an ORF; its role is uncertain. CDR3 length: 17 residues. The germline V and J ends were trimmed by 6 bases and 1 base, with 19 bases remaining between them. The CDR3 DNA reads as TGCGCCAGCAGACCTGGGGGGGCCAGCTCCGCCAAAAACATTCAGTACTTC. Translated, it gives CASRPGGASSAKNIQYF.

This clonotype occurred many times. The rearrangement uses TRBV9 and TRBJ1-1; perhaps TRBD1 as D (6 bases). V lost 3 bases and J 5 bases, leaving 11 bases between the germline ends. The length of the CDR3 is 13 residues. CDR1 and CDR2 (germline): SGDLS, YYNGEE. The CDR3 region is CASSGTQGTEAFF. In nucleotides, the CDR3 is TGTGCCAGCAGCGGAACGCAGGGGACTGAAGCTTTCTTT.

The CDR3 nucleotides read TGTGCCAGCAGCCCCAACCTAGCGGGATTTGAGCAGTTCTTC. Translated: CASSPNLAGFEQFF. The V gene is TRBV6-2 or TRBV6-3, the J gene TRBJ2-1, with 9 bases matching TRBD2. There are 14 residues in the CDR3. The V segment lost 6 bases and the J segment 9 bases; nucleotides outside the gene matches: 9. The germline V gene encodes CDR1 MNHEY and CDR2 SVGEGT.

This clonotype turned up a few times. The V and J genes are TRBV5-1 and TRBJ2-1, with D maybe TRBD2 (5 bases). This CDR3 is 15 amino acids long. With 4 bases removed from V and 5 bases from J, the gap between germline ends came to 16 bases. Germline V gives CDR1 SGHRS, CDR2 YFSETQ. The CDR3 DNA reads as TGCGCCAGCAGCCCCGGGATATCTGTGGACAATGAGCAGTTCTTC. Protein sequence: CASSPGISVDNEQFF.

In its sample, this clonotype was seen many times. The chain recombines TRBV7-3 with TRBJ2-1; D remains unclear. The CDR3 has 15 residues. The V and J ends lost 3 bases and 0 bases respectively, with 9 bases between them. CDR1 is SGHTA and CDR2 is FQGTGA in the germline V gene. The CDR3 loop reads CASSFLGSSYNEQFF. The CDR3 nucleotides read TGTGCCAGCAGCTTTCTCGGTAGCTCCTACAATGAGCAGTTCTTC. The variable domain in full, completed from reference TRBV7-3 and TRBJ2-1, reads GAGVSQTPSNKVTEKGKYVELRCDPISGHTALYWYRQSLGQGPEFLIYFQGTGAADDSGLPNDRFFAVRPEGSVSTLKIQRTERGDSAVYLCASSFLGSSYNEQFFGPGTRLTVL.

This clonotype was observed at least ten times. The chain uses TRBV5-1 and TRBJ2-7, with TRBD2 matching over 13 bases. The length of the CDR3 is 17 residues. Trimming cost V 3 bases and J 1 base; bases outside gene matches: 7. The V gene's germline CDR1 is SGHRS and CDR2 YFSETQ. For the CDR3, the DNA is TGCGCCAGCAGCTCCGGACTAGCGGGAGCCCTTTCCTACGAGCAGTACTTC. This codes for CASSSGLAGALSYEQYF.

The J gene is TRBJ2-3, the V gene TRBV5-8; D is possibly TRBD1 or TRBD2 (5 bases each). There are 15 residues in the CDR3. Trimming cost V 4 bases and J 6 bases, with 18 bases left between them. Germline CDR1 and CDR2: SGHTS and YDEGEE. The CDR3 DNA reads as TGTGCCAGCAGCCCTTGGTCGGGGCCCAGGGATACGCAGTATTTT. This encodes CASSPWSGPRDTQYF.

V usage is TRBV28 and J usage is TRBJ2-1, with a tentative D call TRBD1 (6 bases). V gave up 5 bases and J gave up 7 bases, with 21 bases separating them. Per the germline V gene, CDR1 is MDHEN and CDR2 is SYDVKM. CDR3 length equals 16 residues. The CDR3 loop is CASSVQYREDRNEQFF. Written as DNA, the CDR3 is TGTGCCAGCAGTGTACAATACAGGGAAGATAGGAATGAGCAGTTCTTC.

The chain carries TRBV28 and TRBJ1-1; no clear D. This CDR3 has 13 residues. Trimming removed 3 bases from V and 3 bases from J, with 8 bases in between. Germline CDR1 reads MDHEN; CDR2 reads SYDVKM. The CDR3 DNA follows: TGTGCCAGCAGTTTGTTTTTGGACACTGAAGCTTTCTTT. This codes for CASSLFLDTEAFF.

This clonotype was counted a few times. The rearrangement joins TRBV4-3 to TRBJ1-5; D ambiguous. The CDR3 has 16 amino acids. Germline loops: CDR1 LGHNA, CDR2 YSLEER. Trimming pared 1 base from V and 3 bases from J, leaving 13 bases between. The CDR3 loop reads CASSQGSGKLNQPQHF. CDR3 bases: TGCGCCAGCAGCCAAGGAAGCGGGAAGCTCAATCAGCCCCAGCATTTT.

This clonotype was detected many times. CDR3 residues: CSGRGRHYGYTF. DNA of the CDR3: TGCAGCGGGCGAGGCCGGCACTATGGCTACACCTTC. The chain couples TRBV29-1 to TRBJ1-2; D not resolved. V lost 7 bases and J 3 bases, leaving 12 bases between the germline ends. The length of the CDR3 is 12 residues. CDR1 SQVTM and CDR2 ANQGSEA come from the germline V gene.

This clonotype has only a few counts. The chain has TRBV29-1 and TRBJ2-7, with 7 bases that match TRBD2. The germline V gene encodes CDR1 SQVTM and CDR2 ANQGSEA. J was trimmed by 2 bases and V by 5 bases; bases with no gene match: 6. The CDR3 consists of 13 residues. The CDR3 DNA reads TGCAGCGTTAGCGGGAAGGCGGCCTACGAGCAGTACTTC. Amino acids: CSVSGKAAYEQYF.

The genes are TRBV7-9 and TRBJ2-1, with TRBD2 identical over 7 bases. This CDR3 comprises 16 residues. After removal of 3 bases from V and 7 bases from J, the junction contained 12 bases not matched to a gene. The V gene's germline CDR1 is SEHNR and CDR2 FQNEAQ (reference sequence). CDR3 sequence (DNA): TGTGCCAGCAGCTTGCTCACTAGCGTTAGAGTTAATGAGCAGTTCTTC. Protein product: CASSLLTSVRVNEQFF.

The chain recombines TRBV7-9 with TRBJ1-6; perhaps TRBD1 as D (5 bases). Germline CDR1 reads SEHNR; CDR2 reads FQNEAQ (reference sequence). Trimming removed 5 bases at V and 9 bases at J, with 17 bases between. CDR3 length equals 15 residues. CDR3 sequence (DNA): TGTGCCAGCAGCAACCCGGACAAATTGATTTCACCCCTCCACTTT. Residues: CASSNPDKLISPLHF.

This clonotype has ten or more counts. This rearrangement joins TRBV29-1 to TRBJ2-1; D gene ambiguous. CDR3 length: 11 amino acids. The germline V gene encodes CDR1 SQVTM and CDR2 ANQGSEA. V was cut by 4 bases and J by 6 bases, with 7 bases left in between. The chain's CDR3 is CSVVSFNEQFF. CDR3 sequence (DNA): TGCAGCGTTGTTAGTTTCAATGAGCAGTTCTTC.

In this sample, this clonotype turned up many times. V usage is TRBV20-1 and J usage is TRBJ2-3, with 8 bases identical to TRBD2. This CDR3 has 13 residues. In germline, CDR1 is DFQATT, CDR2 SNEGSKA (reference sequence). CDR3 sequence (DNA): TGCCTAAGCGGAGCGGGGGGCACAGATACGCAGTATTTT. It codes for CLSGAGGTDTQYF.

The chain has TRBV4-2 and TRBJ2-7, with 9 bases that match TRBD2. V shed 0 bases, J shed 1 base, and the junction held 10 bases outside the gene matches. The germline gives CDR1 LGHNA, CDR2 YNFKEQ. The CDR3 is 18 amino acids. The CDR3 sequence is CASSQEETSGLPSYEQYF. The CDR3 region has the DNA TGTGCCAGCAGCCAAGAGGAGACTAGCGGATTACCATCCTACGAGCAGTACTTC.

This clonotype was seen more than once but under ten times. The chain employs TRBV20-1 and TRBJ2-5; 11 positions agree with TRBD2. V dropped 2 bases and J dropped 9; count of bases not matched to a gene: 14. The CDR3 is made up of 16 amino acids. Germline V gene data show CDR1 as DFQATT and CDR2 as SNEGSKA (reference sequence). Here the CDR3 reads CSARLGTSGTQGAQYF. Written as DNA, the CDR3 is TGCAGTGCTAGACTCGGGACTAGCGGTACACAAGGGGCCCAGTACTTC.

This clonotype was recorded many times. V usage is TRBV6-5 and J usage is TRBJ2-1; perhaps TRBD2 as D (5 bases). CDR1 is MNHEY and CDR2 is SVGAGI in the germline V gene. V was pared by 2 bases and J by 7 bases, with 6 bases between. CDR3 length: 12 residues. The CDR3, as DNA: TGTGCCAGCAGTTACACGGGGAATGAGCAGTTCTTC. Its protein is CASSYTGNEQFF.